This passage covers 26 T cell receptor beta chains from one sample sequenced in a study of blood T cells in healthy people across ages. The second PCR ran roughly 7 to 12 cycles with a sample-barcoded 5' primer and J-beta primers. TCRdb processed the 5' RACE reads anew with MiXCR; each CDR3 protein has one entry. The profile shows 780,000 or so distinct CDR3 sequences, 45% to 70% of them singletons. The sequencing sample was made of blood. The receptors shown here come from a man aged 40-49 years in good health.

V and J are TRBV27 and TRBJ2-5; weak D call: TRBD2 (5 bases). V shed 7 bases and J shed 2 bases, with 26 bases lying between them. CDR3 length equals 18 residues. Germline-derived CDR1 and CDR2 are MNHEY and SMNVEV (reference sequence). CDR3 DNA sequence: TGTGCCAGCACTCTTAGTTGGACTGACGACGCAAAGCAAGAGACCCAGTACTTC. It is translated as CASTLSWTDDAKQETQYF.

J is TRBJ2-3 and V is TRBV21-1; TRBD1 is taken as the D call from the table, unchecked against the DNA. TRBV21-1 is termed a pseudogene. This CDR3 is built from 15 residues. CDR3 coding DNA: TGTGCCAGCACCCCGACAGCTACTAGCACAGATACGCAGTATTTT. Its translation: CASTPTATSTDTQYF.

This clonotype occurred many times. CDR3 sequence: CSVQKEGDQPQHF. The DNA of the CDR3 is TGCAGCGTCCAAAAGGAAGGGGACCAGCCCCAGCATTTT. The chain links TRBV29-1 to TRBJ1-5, with D possibly matching TRBD1 (5 bases). The CDR3 has 13 amino acids. Germline values: CDR1 SQVTM, CDR2 ANQGSEA. The V gene lost 6 bases and the J gene lost 7 bases, with 16 bases spanning the gap. Variable domain in full (rest from reference TRBV29-1 and TRBJ1-5): SAVISQKPSRDICQRGTSLTIQCQVDSQVTMMFWYRQQPGQSLTLIATANQGSEATYESGFVIDKFPISRPNLTFSTLTVSNMSPEDSSIYLCSVQKEGDQPQHFGDGTRLSIL.

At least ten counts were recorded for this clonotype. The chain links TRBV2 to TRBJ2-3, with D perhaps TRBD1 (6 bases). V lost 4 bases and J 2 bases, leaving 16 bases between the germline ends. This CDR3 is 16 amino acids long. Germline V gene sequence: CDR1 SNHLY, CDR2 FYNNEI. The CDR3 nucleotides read TGTGCCAGCAGTGGGGGGACAAATCAAAACACAGATACGCAGTATTTT. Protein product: CASSGGTNQNTDTQYF. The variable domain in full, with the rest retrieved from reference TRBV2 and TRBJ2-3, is EPEVTQTPSHQVTQMGQEVILRCVPISNHLYFYWYRQILGQKVEFLVSFYNNEISEKSEIFDDQFSVERPDGSNFTLKIRSTKLEDSAMYFCASSGGTNQNTDTQYFGPGTRLTVL.

The CDR3 coding sequence is TGTGCCAGCAGTTACCCTCGCCTATACACAGATACGCAGTATTTT. It codes for CASSYPRLYTDTQYF. The chain is built from TRBV12-3 or TRBV12-4 and TRBJ2-3; no clear D gene. The CDR3 is 15 amino acids. The V gene lost 4 bases and the J gene lost 2 bases, with 13 bases spanning the gap.

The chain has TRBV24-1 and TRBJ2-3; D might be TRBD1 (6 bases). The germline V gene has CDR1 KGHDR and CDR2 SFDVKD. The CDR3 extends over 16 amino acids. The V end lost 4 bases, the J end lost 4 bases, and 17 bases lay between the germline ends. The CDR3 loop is CATSDPRTVDADTQYF. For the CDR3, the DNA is TGTGCCACCAGTGACCCTCGGACAGTTGACGCAGATACGCAGTATTTT.

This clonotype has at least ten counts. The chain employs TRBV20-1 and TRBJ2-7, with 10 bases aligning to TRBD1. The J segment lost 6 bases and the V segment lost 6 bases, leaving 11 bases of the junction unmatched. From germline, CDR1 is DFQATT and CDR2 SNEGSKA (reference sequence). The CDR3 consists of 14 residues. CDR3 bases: TGCAGTGCCGAACCGGGACAGGGGCGGTCCGAGCAGTACTTC. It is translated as CSAEPGQGRSEQYF.

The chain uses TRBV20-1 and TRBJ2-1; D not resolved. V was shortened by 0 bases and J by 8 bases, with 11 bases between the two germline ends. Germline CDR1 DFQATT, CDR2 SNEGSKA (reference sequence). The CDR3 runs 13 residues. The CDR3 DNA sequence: TGCAGTGCTAGAGATGCGAGCCGCCATGAGCAGTTCTTC. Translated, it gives CSARDASRHEQFF.

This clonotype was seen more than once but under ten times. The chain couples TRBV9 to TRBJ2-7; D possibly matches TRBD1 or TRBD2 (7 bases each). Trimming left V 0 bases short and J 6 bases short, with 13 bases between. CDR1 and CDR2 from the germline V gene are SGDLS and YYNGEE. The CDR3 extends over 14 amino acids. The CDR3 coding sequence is TGTGCCAGCAGCGTAGATGGCAGGGGGGGCGAGCAGTACTTC. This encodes CASSVDGRGGEQYF. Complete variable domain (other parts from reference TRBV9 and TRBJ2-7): DSGVTQTPKHLITATGQRVTLRCSPRSGDLSVYWYQQSLDQGLQFLIQYYNGEERAKGNILERFSAQQFPDLHSELNLSSLELGDSALYFCASSVDGRGGEQYFGPGTRLTVT.

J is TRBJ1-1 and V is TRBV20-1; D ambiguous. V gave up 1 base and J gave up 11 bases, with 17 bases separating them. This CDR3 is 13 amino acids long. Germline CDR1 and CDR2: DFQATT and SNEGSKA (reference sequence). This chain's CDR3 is CSARVQPTLKAFF. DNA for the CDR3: TGCAGTGCTAGAGTACAGCCTACACTGAAGGCTTTCTTT.

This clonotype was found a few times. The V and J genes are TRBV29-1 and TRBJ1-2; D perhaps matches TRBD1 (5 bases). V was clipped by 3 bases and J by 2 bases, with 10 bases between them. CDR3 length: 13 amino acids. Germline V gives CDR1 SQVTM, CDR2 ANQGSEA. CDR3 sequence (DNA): TGCAGCGTTGAGAGGGACTCAAACTATGGCTACACCTTC. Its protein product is CSVERDSNYGYTF.

CDR3 in amino acids: CASSYSSWGGAQSKETQYF. The CDR3 bases are TGTGCCAGCAGTTACTCCAGCTGGGGGGGGGCCCAAAGCAAAGAGACCCAGTACTTC. This chain joins TRBV6-2 or TRBV6-3 and TRBJ2-4, with D perhaps matching TRBD2 (7 bases). The tail of the sequence fits TRBJ2-5 better, so the J call may be wrong. The CDR3 totals 19 residues. CDR1 is MNHEY and CDR2 is SVGEGT in the germline V gene.

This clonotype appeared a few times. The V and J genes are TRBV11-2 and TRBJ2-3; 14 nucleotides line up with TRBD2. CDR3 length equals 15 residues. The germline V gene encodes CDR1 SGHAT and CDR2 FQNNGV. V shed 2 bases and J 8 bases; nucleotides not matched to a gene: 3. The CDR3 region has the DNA TGTGCCAGCAGCTTAAGACTAGCGGGGGGGGGTACGCAGTATTTT. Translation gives CASSLRLAGGGTQYF. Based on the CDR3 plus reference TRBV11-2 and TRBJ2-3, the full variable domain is EAGVAQSPRYKIIEKRQSVAFWCNPISGHATLYWYQQILGQGPKLLIQFQNNGVVDDSQLPKDRFSAERLKGVDSTLKIQPAKLEDSAVYLCASSLRLAGGGTQYFGPGTRLTVL.

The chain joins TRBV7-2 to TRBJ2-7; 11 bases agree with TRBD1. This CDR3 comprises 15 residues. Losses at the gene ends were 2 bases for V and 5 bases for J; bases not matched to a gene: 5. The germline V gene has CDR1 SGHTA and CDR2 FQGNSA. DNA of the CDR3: TGTGCCAGCAGCTTATTGGGGACAGGGGGAGACGAGCAGTACTTC. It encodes CASSLLGTGGDEQYF.

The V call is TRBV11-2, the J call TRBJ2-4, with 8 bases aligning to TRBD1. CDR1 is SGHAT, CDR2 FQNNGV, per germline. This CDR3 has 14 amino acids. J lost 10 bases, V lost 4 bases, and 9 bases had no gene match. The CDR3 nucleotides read TGTGCCAGCAGCTCCCCAGGGGGCGGTGAGATTCAGTACTTC. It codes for CASSSPGGGEIQYF.

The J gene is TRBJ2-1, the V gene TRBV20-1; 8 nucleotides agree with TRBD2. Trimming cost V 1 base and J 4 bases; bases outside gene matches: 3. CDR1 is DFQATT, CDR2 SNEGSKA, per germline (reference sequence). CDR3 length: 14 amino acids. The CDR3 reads CSARVPSGYNEQFF. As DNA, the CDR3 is TGCAGTGCTAGAGTCCCTAGCGGGTACAATGAGCAGTTCTTC.

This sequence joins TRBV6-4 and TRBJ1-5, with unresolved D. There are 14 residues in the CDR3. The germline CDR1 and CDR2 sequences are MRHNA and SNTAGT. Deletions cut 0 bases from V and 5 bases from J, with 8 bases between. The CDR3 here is CASSDSKRDQPQHF. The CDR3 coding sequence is TGTGCCAGCAGTGACTCGAAAAGGGATCAGCCCCAGCATTTT.

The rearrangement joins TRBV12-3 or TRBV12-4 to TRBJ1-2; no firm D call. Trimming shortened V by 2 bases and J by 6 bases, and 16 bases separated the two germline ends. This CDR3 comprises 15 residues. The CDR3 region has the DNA TGTGCCAGCAGTTTAATTGGGCCCTCGGGCGATGGCTACACCTTC. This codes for CASSLIGPSGDGYTF.

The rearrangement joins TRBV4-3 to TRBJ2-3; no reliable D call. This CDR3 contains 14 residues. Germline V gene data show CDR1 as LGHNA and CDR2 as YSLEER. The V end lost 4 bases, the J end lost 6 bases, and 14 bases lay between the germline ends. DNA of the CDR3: TGCGCCAGCAGCCGGGCTGACGGTCTGGATACGCAGTATTTT. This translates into CASSRADGLDTQYF.

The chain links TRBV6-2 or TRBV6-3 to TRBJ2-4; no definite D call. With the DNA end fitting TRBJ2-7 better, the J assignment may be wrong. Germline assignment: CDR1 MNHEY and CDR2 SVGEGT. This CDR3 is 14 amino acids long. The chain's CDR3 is CASSYGSEKTEQYF. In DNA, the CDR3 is TGTGCCAGCAGTTACGGCTCAGAGAAAACCGAGCAGTACTTC.

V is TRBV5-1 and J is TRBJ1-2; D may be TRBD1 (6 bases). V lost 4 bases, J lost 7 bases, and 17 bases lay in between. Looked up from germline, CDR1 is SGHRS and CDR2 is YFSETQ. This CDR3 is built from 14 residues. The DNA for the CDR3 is TGCGCCAGCAGCGCGGTGATACAGGGAGGTGGCTACACCTTC. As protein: CASSAVIQGGGYTF.

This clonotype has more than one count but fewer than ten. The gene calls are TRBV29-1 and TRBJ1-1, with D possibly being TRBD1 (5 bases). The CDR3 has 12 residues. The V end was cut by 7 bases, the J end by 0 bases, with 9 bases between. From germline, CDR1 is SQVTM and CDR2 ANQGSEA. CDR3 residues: CSAGRLNTEAFF. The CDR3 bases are TGCAGCGCGGGACGGCTGAACACTGAAGCTTTCTTT.

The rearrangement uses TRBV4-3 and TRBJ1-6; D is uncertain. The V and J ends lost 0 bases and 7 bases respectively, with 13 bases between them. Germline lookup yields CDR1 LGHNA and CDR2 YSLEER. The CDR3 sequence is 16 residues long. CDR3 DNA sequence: TGCGCCAGCAGCCAAGATAGTGGCAGCAGAAATTCACCCCTCCACTTT. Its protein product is CASSQDSGSRNSPLHF.

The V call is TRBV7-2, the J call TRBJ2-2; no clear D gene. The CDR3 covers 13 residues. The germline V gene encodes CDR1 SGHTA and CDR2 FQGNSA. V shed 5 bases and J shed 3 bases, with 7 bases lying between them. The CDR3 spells CASSKQHTGELFF. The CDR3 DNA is TGTGCCAGCAGCAAACAGCACACCGGGGAGCTGTTTTTT.

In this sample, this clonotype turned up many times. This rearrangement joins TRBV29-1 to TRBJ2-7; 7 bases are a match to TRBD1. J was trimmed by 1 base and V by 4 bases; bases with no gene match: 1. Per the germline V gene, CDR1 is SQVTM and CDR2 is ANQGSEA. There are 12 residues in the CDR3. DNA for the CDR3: TGCAGCGTTGCGGGACAGTCCTACGAGCAGTACTTC. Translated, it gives CSVAGQSYEQYF.

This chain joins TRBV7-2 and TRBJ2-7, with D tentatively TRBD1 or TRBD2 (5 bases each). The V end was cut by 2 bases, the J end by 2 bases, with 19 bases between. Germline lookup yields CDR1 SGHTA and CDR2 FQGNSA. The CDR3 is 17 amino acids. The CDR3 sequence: CASSLRRRRGVTYEQYF. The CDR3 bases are TGTGCCAGCAGCTTAAGGCGGAGACGAGGGGTAACCTACGAGCAGTACTTC.